A single sample is the source of the 16 T cell receptor beta chains below, sequenced in a study of beta chain features in type 1 diabetes. General study findings and limits: All four CD4+ subsets of Type 1 diabetes patients contained TCRB CDR3s that were moderately but significantly shorter.

Their specific antigens are unknown. The entirety of the isolated RNA underwent reverse transcription, so expressed TCRB transcripts were sequenced. This table comes from immunoSEQ multiplex PCR, and its TCRdb copy is limited to in-frame clones, with some not included. In the table there are 120,000 to 150,000 clones, more than 10% of which are singletons. The sample comprised central memory CD4+ T cells from blood. All receptors come from a man between 18 and 35 years old with type 1 diabetes.

This clone has a count of ten or more. This sequence joins TRBV27 and TRBJ2-1, with D uncertain. Germline values: CDR1 MNHEY, CDR2 SMNVEV (reference sequence). V was trimmed by 5 bases and J by 0 bases, leaving 8 bases between them. CDR3 size: 14 residues. The DNA of the CDR3 is TGTGCCAGCAGTGGGCAGAACTCCTACAATGAGCAGTTCTTC. As protein: CASSGQNSYNEQFF.

This clone was found a few times. V is TRBV9 and J is TRBJ2-4; D uncertain. V was clipped by 2 bases and J by 7 bases, with 13 bases between them. Germline CDR1 and CDR2: SGDLS and YYNGEE. The CDR3 runs 14 residues. The CDR3: CASSVQDTGNIQYF. The CDR3 coding sequence is TGTGCCAGCAGCGTTCAGGATACCGGGAACATTCAGTACTTC.

This chain joins TRBV7-9 and TRBJ1-4, with TRBD1 matching 8 bases. CDR3 size: 14 residues. CDR1 SEHNR and CDR2 FQNEAQ come from the germline V gene (reference sequence). V trimming: 5 bases; J trimming: 7 bases; junction bases outside the gene matches: 6. The CDR3 loop is CASSQGANTEKLFF. In DNA, the CDR3 is TGTGCCAGCAGCCAGGGGGCGAATACTGAAAAACTGTTTTTT.

The rearrangement links TRBV18 to TRBJ2-3, with 8 positions matching TRBD2. Trimming at V came to 3 bases and at J to 0 bases, leaving 14 bases not matched to a gene. There are 19 residues in the CDR3. Per germline, CDR1 KGHSH and CDR2 LQKENI. The CDR3 here is CASSPGASGLRSSTDTQYF. CDR3 nucleotide sequence: TGTGCCAGCTCACCTGGGGCTAGCGGGCTCCGGTCTAGCACAGATACGCAGTATTTT.

The chain uses TRBV18 and TRBJ1-2, with D unresolved. CDR3 length: 15 amino acids. In germline, CDR1 is KGHSH, CDR2 LQKENI. V was cut by 3 bases and J by 1 base, with 12 bases left in between. CDR3 coding DNA: TGTGCCAGCTCACCGAATTCGGACGGTAACTATGGCTACACCTTC. As protein: CASSPNSDGNYGYTF.

This clone has a handful of counts. The chain employs TRBV13 and TRBJ2-1, with D uncertain. Germline V CDR1 and CDR2: PRHDT, FYEKMQ (reference sequence). With 1 base removed from V and 6 bases from J, the gap between germline ends came to 7 bases. There are 13 residues in the CDR3. The CDR3 loop is CASSLDFRNEQFF. CDR3 sequence (DNA): TGTGCCAGCAGCTTAGACTTCCGCAATGAGCAGTTCTTC.

This clone has just a few counts. J is TRBJ2-1 and V is TRBV9; 12 nucleotides align to TRBD2. The length of the CDR3 is 16 residues. The germline CDR1 and CDR2 sequences are SGDLS and YYNGEE. Trimming at V came to 3 bases and at J to 8 bases, leaving 9 bases not matched to a gene. Here the CDR3 reads CASSAHTSGGIDEQFF. The CDR3 DNA reads TGTGCCAGCAGCGCCCACACTAGCGGGGGGATCGATGAGCAGTTCTTC.

The V call is TRBV4-2, the J call TRBJ1-2, with 10 bases identical to TRBD1. Trimming took 3 bases from V and 7 from J; bases not matched to a gene: 14. Germline CDR1 reads LGHNA; CDR2 reads YNFKEQ. The CDR3 has 17 residues. Written as DNA, the CDR3 is TGTGCCAGCAGCCACGCCCCACCGGGACAGGGGAAGGGTGGCTACACCTTC. This gives the protein CASSHAPPGQGKGGYTF.

The chain recombines TRBV9 with TRBJ1-2; D perhaps matches TRBD1 (6 bases). The CDR3 has 17 residues. Germline CDR1 reads SGDLS; CDR2 reads YYNGEE. Between the trimmed V and J ends, which lost 3 bases and 0 bases, there was a span of 18 bases. The CDR3 nucleotides read TGTGCCAGCAGCGGAACCCCACCGGGACACCCTAACTATGGCTACACCTTC. Its protein is CASSGTPPGHPNYGYTF.

This chain joins TRBV10-3 and TRBJ1-5; perhaps TRBD1 as D (5 bases). The CDR3 length is 15 residues. V dropped 6 bases and J dropped 3 bases, with 15 bases sitting between them. The V gene's germline CDR1 is ENHRY and CDR2 SYGVKD. Here the CDR3 DNA reads TGTGCCATCAGCGGACACGACAGTAACAATCAGCCCCAGCATTTT. Residues: CAISGHDSNNQPQHF.

This chain joins TRBV7-8 and TRBJ2-1; no definite D call. V gave up 1 base and J gave up 5 bases, with 12 bases separating them. This CDR3 has 15 amino acids. The V gene's germline CDR1 is SGHVS and CDR2 FQNEAQ. CDR3 coding DNA: TGTGCCAGCAGCTTAGACGGTCAAACTCACAATGAGCAGTTCTTC. Encoded protein: CASSLDGQTHNEQFF.

This clone came up a few times. The chain links TRBV5-8 to TRBJ2-5, with 8 bases identical to TRBD2. V was clipped by 5 bases and J by 9 bases; unmatched bases: 6. The CDR3 is 12 residues long. In germline, CDR1 is SGHTS, CDR2 YDEGEE. The CDR3 spells CASRGTSDSQYF. The DNA of the CDR3 is TGTGCCAGCAGAGGGACTAGTGATTCCCAGTACTTC.

This clone was counted many times. The chain employs TRBV20-1 and TRBJ1-2; D is ambiguous. V was clipped by 0 bases and J by 12 bases, with 11 bases between them. Germline V gene sequence: CDR1 DFQATT, CDR2 SNEGSKA (reference sequence). This CDR3 region has 11 residues. The CDR3 sequence: CSARDPGSDTF. CDR3 coding DNA: TGCAGTGCTAGAGATCCAGGCTCAGACACCTTC.

This clone showed up just a few times. This sequence joins TRBV6-6 and TRBJ1-1; possibly TRBD1 for D (5 bases). CDR1 is MNHNY, CDR2 SVGAGI, per germline (reference sequence). The V end was cut by 5 bases, the J end by 4 bases, with 14 bases between. The CDR3 runs 14 residues. CDR3 bases: TGTGCCAGCAGTAGAGGCGCAGGGACCACTGAAGCTTTCTTT. Protein sequence: CASSRGAGTTEAFF.

The chain has TRBV7-2 and TRBJ1-1, with D maybe TRBD1 (5 bases). Trimming pared 5 bases from V and 4 bases from J, leaving 14 bases between. This CDR3 comprises 14 residues. Per germline, CDR1 SGHTA and CDR2 FQGNSA. CDR3 coding DNA: TGTGCCAGCAGCGCGCCGGGACGGCTCACTGAAGCTTTCTTT. Encoded protein: CASSAPGRLTEAFF.

This clone was counted a few times. V gene TRBV27 combines with J gene TRBJ2-7; 8 bases fit TRBD1. The trim removed 5 bases at V and 5 bases at J, leaving 2 bases unmatched. This CDR3 has 12 amino acids. The V gene's germline CDR1 is MNHEY and CDR2 SMNVEV (reference sequence). The CDR3 reads CASSTQGDEQYF. CDR3 in DNA: TGTGCCAGCAGTACACAGGGGGACGAGCAGTACTTC.